This T cell receptor beta chain was documented in a study of T cell changes during pregnancy in multiple sclerosis. This CDR3 has 12 amino acids. Germline lookup yields CDR1 SGHAT and CDR2 FQNNGV. With 1 base removed from V and 4 bases from J, the gap between germline ends came to 4 bases. The assay was immunoSEQ multiplex PCR, and TCRdb's table has in-frame clones only and misses some. The sample lists tens of thousands of clones; 84% were seen once. J is TRBJ1-2 and V is TRBV11-2, with D uncertain. This specimen consisted of CD4+ T cells from peripheral blood mononuclear cells, obtained before pregnancy. The clonotype comes from a female donor with multiple sclerosis, enrolled in a pregnancy study. CDR3 sequence reads: CASSLGLYGYTF. Here the CDR3 DNA reads TGTGCCAGCAGCTTAGGTCTCTATGGCTACACCTTC.